The rows below give T cell receptor beta chains drawn from one sample of a study of blood T cells in healthy people across ages. A single record per CDR3 protein comes from TCRdb applying MiXCR to the 5' RACE reads. The sample carries 1.5 million to 2 million distinct CDR3 sequences, around half recorded once. Sample: blood. Receptors were obtained from a woman aged 40-49 years in good health. Both conserved end residues are part of each CDR3. Fields, in order: J gene, V gene, clone size, CDR3 length, D gene, CDR3 DNA, CDR3 protein. D genes are given only for firm matches. Not all rows give a size; the values are once, few, many and, for expanded clones, a class.

J gene: TRBJ1-4; V gene: TRBV29-1; clone size: -; CDR3 length: 14; D gene: TRBD1; CDR3 DNA: TGCAGCGTTGTCGGGGACAGGGGGCCGGAAAAACTGTTTTTT; CDR3 protein: CSVVGDRGPEKLFF
J gene: TRBJ2-1; V gene: TRBV14; clone size: few; CDR3 length: 16; D gene: -; CDR3 DNA: TGTGCCAGCAGCCAAGATTTACGGGGTTGGCACAATGAGCAGTTCTTC; CDR3 protein: CASSQDLRGWHNEQFF
J gene: TRBJ2-3; V gene: TRBV28; clone size: -; CDR3 length: 15; D gene: -; CDR3 DNA: TGTGCCAGCAGTCCACCTATAATTAATACAGATACGCAGTATTTT; CDR3 protein: CASSPPIINTDTQYF
J gene: TRBJ2-1; V gene: TRBV7-3; clone size: once; CDR3 length: 15; D gene: TRBD2; CDR3 DNA: TGTGCCAGCAGCTTACTGCGGGGGGTTTACAATGAGCAGTTCTTC; CDR3 protein: CASSLLRGVYNEQFF
J gene: TRBJ1-5; V gene: TRBV12-3/TRBV12-4; clone size: -; CDR3 length: 17; D gene: TRBD1; CDR3 DNA: TGTGCCAGCAGTCGGGAAGGACAGGACTATAGCAATCAGCCCCAGCATTTT; CDR3 protein: CASSREGQDYSNQPQHF
J gene: TRBJ2-7; V gene: TRBV28; clone size: once; CDR3 length: 14; D gene: -; CDR3 DNA: TGTGCCAGCATTAAAGGCGGGAAGGCCTACGAGCAGTACTTC; CDR3 protein: CASIKGGKAYEQYF
J gene: TRBJ2-7; V gene: TRBV10-3; clone size: -; CDR3 length: 16; D gene: -; CDR3 DNA: TGTGCCATCAGTGAGTCCCTCACGAGCTTAAATTACGAGCAGTACTTC; CDR3 protein: CAISESLTSLNYEQYF
J gene: TRBJ2-5; V gene: TRBV28; clone size: -; CDR3 length: 14; D gene: TRBD2; CDR3 DNA: TGTGCCAGCAGGCAAACTAGCGGCCAAGAGACCCAGTACTTC; CDR3 protein: CASRQTSGQETQYF
J gene: TRBJ2-7; V gene: TRBV7-9; clone size: -; CDR3 length: 14; D gene: -; CDR3 DNA: TGTGCCAGCAGCTTAGTGTCCAACCAAGAGACCCGGTACTTC; CDR3 protein: CASSLVSNQETRYF
J gene: TRBJ2-3; V gene: TRBV29-1; clone size: few; CDR3 length: 13; D gene: TRBD2; CDR3 DNA: TGCAGCGCACTAGCGGGGAACACAGATACGCAGTATTTT; CDR3 protein: CSALAGNTDTQYF
J gene: TRBJ2-1; V gene: TRBV7-2; clone size: -; CDR3 length: 14; D gene: TRBD2; CDR3 DNA: TGTGCCAGCAGCTCCGGGACTAGCGGGGGAAAGCAGTTCTTC; CDR3 protein: CASSSGTSGGKQFF
J gene: TRBJ2-5; V gene: TRBV9; clone size: -; CDR3 length: 15; D gene: TRBD2; CDR3 DNA: TGTGCCAGCAGCGCAAGACTAGCAGCCTACAATGAGCAGTACTTC; CDR3 protein: CASSARLAAYNEQYF
J gene: TRBJ2-3; V gene: TRBV5-1; clone size: once; CDR3 length: 17; D gene: TRBD2; CDR3 DNA: TGCGCCAGCAGCTTGGATCCGGGACTAGCGGGAACAGAGACGCAGTATTTT; CDR3 protein: CASSLDPGLAGTETQYF
J gene: TRBJ2-1; V gene: TRBV20-1; clone size: -; CDR3 length: 14; D gene: TRBD1; CDR3 DNA: TGCAGTGCTAAGAGGGGACAGTCCTACAATGAGCAGTTCTTC; CDR3 protein: CSAKRGQSYNEQFF
J gene: TRBJ1-1; V gene: TRBV12-3/TRBV12-4; clone size: -; CDR3 length: 15; D gene: -; CDR3 DNA: TGTGCCAGCATCCTTATTCGCACAGCATTAACTGAAGCTTTCTTT; CDR3 protein: CASILIRTALTEAFF
J gene: TRBJ2-5; V gene: TRBV3-1; clone size: -; CDR3 length: 15; D gene: -; CDR3 DNA: TGTGCCAGCAGCACCTCTGAGCGAAAGTCCTATGAGCAGTACTTC; CDR3 protein: CASSTSERKSYEQYF
J gene: TRBJ2-6; V gene: TRBV6-5; clone size: -; CDR3 length: 16; D gene: -; CDR3 DNA: TGTGCCAGCAGCTACGGACGGTTTCCTGGGGCCAACGTCCTGACTTTC; CDR3 protein: CASSYGRFPGANVLTF
J gene: TRBJ2-6; V gene: TRBV7-2; clone size: many; CDR3 length: 16; D gene: -; CDR3 DNA: TGTGCCAGCAGCTTACCGCTAAACTCTGGGGCCAACGTCCTGACTTTC; CDR3 protein: CASSLPLNSGANVLTF
J gene: TRBJ1-5; V gene: TRBV3-1; clone size: -; CDR3 length: 16; D gene: TRBD1; CDR3 DNA: TGTGCCAGCAGCCAAGGCCAGGGGGTTACCAATCAGCCCCAGCATTTT; CDR3 protein: CASSQGQGVTNQPQHF
J gene: TRBJ2-1; V gene: TRBV20-1; clone size: -; CDR3 length: 16; D gene: -; CDR3 DNA: TGCAGTGCTAGAGATCTGCCTAGTCGCTCCTACAATGAGCAGTTCTTC; CDR3 protein: CSARDLPSRSYNEQFF
J gene: TRBJ1-2; V gene: TRBV5-1; clone size: -; CDR3 length: 12; D gene: -; CDR3 DNA: TGCGCCAGCAGCTTGGAGGGGGTCGGAAACACCTTC; CDR3 protein: CASSLEGVGNTF
J gene: TRBJ2-2; V gene: TRBV7-2; clone size: -; CDR3 length: 16; D gene: TRBD1; CDR3 DNA: TGTGCCAGCAGCTTGGTGTTGACAGGGACCACCGGGGAGCTGTTTTTT; CDR3 protein: CASSLVLTGTTGELFF
J gene: TRBJ2-1; V gene: TRBV7-6; clone size: -; CDR3 length: 17; D gene: TRBD2; CDR3 DNA: TGTGCCAGCAGCTTTAGGACTAGCGGGGGGAACTACAATGAGCAGTTCTTC; CDR3 protein: CASSFRTSGGNYNEQFF
J gene: TRBJ2-3; V gene: TRBV6-4; clone size: -; CDR3 length: 15; D gene: TRBD2; CDR3 DNA: TGTGCCAGCGCCCCCGGGACTAGCGCAGGAGATACGCAGTATTTT; CDR3 protein: CASAPGTSAGDTQYF
J gene: TRBJ2-7; V gene: TRBV27; clone size: few; CDR3 length: 13; D gene: -; CDR3 DNA: TGTGCCAGCAGTTTATGGCCCTCTGGCGAGCAGTACTTC; CDR3 protein: CASSLWPSGEQYF
J gene: TRBJ1-1; V gene: TRBV6-5; clone size: few; CDR3 length: 14; D gene: -; CDR3 DNA: TGTGCCAGCAGTTACTCCTCCAGGAACACTGAAGCTTTCTTT; CDR3 protein: CASSYSSRNTEAFF
J gene: TRBJ2-1; V gene: TRBV20-1; clone size: -; CDR3 length: 16; D gene: -; CDR3 DNA: TGCAGTGCTAGAGCCAGTGGGAGGGGGAGTTACAATGAGCAGTTCTTC; CDR3 protein: CSARASGRGSYNEQFF
J gene: TRBJ2-3; V gene: TRBV20-1; clone size: few; CDR3 length: 15; D gene: TRBD1; CDR3 DNA: TGCAGTGCTAAGAACCGGGACAGCGGAACAGATACGCAGTATTTT; CDR3 protein: CSAKNRDSGTDTQYF
J gene: TRBJ2-3; V gene: TRBV6-2/TRBV6-3; clone size: -; CDR3 length: 15; D gene: -; CDR3 DNA: TGTGCCAGCAGGAATGGAGGGAAACTCACAGATACGCAGTATTTT; CDR3 protein: CASRNGGKLTDTQYF
J gene: TRBJ2-7; V gene: TRBV6-2/TRBV6-3; clone size: -; CDR3 length: 15; D gene: -; CDR3 DNA: TGTGCCAGCAGTTACTTGCCGGGGAGGTCCTACGAGCAGTACTTC; CDR3 protein: CASSYLPGRSYEQYF
J gene: TRBJ2-3; V gene: TRBV27; clone size: -; CDR3 length: 15; D gene: -; CDR3 DNA: TGTGCCAGCAGTTTCTGGGCTAGCGTTGGAGATACGCAGTATTTT; CDR3 protein: CASSFWASVGDTQYF
J gene: TRBJ2-3; V gene: TRBV5-6; clone size: once; CDR3 length: 12; D gene: -; CDR3 DNA: TGTGCCAGCCTTATTTTAGGAGATACGCAGTATTTT; CDR3 protein: CASLILGDTQYF
J gene: TRBJ1-2; V gene: TRBV7-6; clone size: -; CDR3 length: 15; D gene: -; CDR3 DNA: TGTGCCAGCAGCTTAGCGGACAGTTCTAACTATGGCTACACCTTC; CDR3 protein: CASSLADSSNYGYTF
J gene: TRBJ1-2; V gene: TRBV14; clone size: -; CDR3 length: 15; D gene: TRBD1; CDR3 DNA: TGTGCCAGCAGCGGCCTGACAGGGGTAAACTATGGCTACACCTTC; CDR3 protein: CASSGLTGVNYGYTF
J gene: TRBJ1-4; V gene: TRBV9; clone size: few; CDR3 length: 12; D gene: -; CDR3 DNA: TGTGCCAGCAGCGCCGACGGAGGAAAACTGTTTTTT; CDR3 protein: CASSADGGKLFF
J gene: TRBJ2-1; V gene: TRBV4-2; clone size: few; CDR3 length: 17; D gene: TRBD2; CDR3 DNA: TGTGCCAGCAGCCAAGAGGCTAGCGGGGGTCCGTACAATGAGCAGTTCTTC; CDR3 protein: CASSQEASGGPYNEQFF
J gene: TRBJ2-3; V gene: TRBV4-3; clone size: -; CDR3 length: 18; D gene: -; CDR3 DNA: TGCGCCAGCAGCCAAGATGGTAGTCGTGGGGCAAGCACAGATACGCAGTATTTT; CDR3 protein: CASSQDGSRGASTDTQYF
J gene: TRBJ1-1; V gene: TRBV10-3; clone size: once; CDR3 length: 13; D gene: -; CDR3 DNA: TGTGCCATCAGTGAGACAGGGAGCACTGAAGCTTTCTTT; CDR3 protein: CAISETGSTEAFF
J gene: TRBJ2-1; V gene: TRBV20-1; clone size: few; CDR3 length: 14; D gene: TRBD2; CDR3 DNA: TGCAGTGCTAGACCTAGCGGGTCCTACAATGAGCAGTTCTTC; CDR3 protein: CSARPSGSYNEQFF
J gene: TRBJ2-5; V gene: TRBV6-1; clone size: -; CDR3 length: 18; D gene: -; CDR3 DNA: TGTGCCAGCAGTGAAGCCATCGGGGGACCCGCTGGGTGGGAGACCCAGTACTTC; CDR3 protein: CASSEAIGGPAGWETQYF
J gene: TRBJ2-4; V gene: TRBV27; clone size: -; CDR3 length: 15; D gene: -; CDR3 DNA: TGTGCCAGCAGACATAACAGGGAGGTGAAGAATGAGCAGTACTTC; CDR3 protein: CASRHNREVKNEQYF
J gene: TRBJ1-5; V gene: TRBV7-2; clone size: -; CDR3 length: 16; D gene: -; CDR3 DNA: TGTGCCAGCAGCTTAAGGATCCAGGGCGGAAATCAGCCCCAGCATTTT; CDR3 protein: CASSLRIQGGNQPQHF
J gene: TRBJ2-5; V gene: TRBV20-1; clone size: -; CDR3 length: 15; D gene: TRBD2; CDR3 DNA: TGCAGTGCTTACACGGGGGGGAAGCCCTACAATGAGCAGTACTTC; CDR3 protein: CSAYTGGKPYNEQYF
J gene: TRBJ1-2; V gene: TRBV2; clone size: -; CDR3 length: 13; D gene: -; CDR3 DNA: TGTGCCAAAAGGGACCGGTCAAACTATGGCTACACCTTC; CDR3 protein: CAKRDRSNYGYTF
J gene: TRBJ2-5; V gene: TRBV7-2; clone size: -; CDR3 length: 14; D gene: TRBD1; CDR3 DNA: TGTGCCAGCAGTCAAAGCAGGGGGCAAGAGACCCAGTACTTC; CDR3 protein: CASSQSRGQETQYF
J gene: TRBJ2-3; V gene: TRBV2; clone size: few; CDR3 length: 15; D gene: -; CDR3 DNA: TGTGCCAGCAGGGACAATGACCTAGCCACAGATACGCAGTATTTT; CDR3 protein: CASRDNDLATDTQYF
J gene: TRBJ1-5; V gene: TRBV5-5; clone size: -; CDR3 length: 15; D gene: TRBD1; CDR3 DNA: TGTGCCAGCAGCTCAGAGACAGGGCAGGGTCAGCCCCAGCATTTT; CDR3 protein: CASSSETGQGQPQHF
J gene: TRBJ2-1; V gene: TRBV20-1; clone size: -; CDR3 length: 15; D gene: TRBD1; CDR3 DNA: TGCAGTGCTAGCTCGAGAGACAGGGCATACAATGAGCAGTTCTTC; CDR3 protein: CSASSRDRAYNEQFF
J gene: TRBJ1-2; V gene: TRBV4-3; clone size: -; CDR3 length: 17; D gene: -; CDR3 DNA: TGCGCCAGCAGCCAAGAGACTACTCCAGGAAAGCCCTATGGCTACACCTTC; CDR3 protein: CASSQETTPGKPYGYTF
J gene: TRBJ2-3; V gene: TRBV20-1; clone size: -; CDR3 length: 15; D gene: -; CDR3 DNA: TGCAGTGCTAAAAGGGGAGCGACTAGCACAGATACGCAGTATTTT; CDR3 protein: CSAKRGATSTDTQYF
J gene: TRBJ2-1; V gene: TRBV3-1; clone size: -; CDR3 length: 19; D gene: TRBD1; CDR3 DNA: TGTGCCAGCAGCCTCCTAAGATGGGGGTTAGGACAGGGCCACAATGAGCAGTTCTTC; CDR3 protein: CASSLLRWGLGQGHNEQFF
J gene: TRBJ2-3; V gene: TRBV29-1; clone size: few; CDR3 length: 13; D gene: TRBD1; CDR3 DNA: TGCAGCGCACGGACAGGCTCTGCGGATACGCAGTATTTT; CDR3 protein: CSARTGSADTQYF
J gene: TRBJ2-7; V gene: TRBV4-1; clone size: -; CDR3 length: 17; D gene: -; CDR3 DNA: TGCGCCAGCAGCCAAGATAGGATTAGACGACAGACTTACGAGCAGTACTTC; CDR3 protein: CASSQDRIRRQTYEQYF
J gene: TRBJ2-5; V gene: TRBV20-1; clone size: -; CDR3 length: 13; D gene: -; CDR3 DNA: TGCAGTGCTATCGAGGGGTTTCGTGAGACCCAGTACTTC; CDR3 protein: CSAIEGFRETQYF
J gene: TRBJ2-1; V gene: TRBV6-6; clone size: -; CDR3 length: 13; D gene: TRBD1; CDR3 DNA: TGTGCCAGCAGTGACGGACAGGAGTTCGAGCAGTTCTTC; CDR3 protein: CASSDGQEFEQFF